Given below is one T cell receptor beta chain in context. Additional DNA sequences in this sample encode the identical CDR3. Cohort assignment relied on participant-reported clinical history. In the original processing: Amplification of reference gene primers provided the estimated nucleated cell counts. Sequencing used immunoSEQ multiplex PCR; TCRdb keeps in-frame clones, though not all of them. For V, J and clone size, that table is used; D and trimming come from the DNA. This table holds approximately 160,000 clones, 80% to 85% found once. The data were obtained in a study of blood T cell repertoires in COVID-19. About the study: PBMCs, B-cell-depleted T cells, or T cells were the source of the cDNA or gDNA that made up the material.

Germline CDR1 SGHTA, CDR2 FQGNSA. V was pared by 5 bases and J by 1 base, with 8 bases between. The CDR3 sequence is 13 residues long. The TCR comes from a woman in her forties or fifties who had recovered from COVID-19. Sequencing input: PBMCs or T cells enriched from blood (not recorded which). The genes are TRBV7-2 and TRBJ1-1, with D perhaps matching TRBD1 (5 bases). In nucleotides, the CDR3 is TGTGCCAGCAGCCTGCAGGGGAACACTGAAGCTTTCTTT. Translating gives CASSLQGNTEAFF.